The 11 T cell receptor beta chains given below trace back to one sample, sequenced in a study of early T cells in non-severe SARS-CoV-2 infection. TCRdb re-called the 5' RACE reads through MiXCR, storing one row per CDR3 protein. The sample contains approximately 100,000 distinct CDR3 sequences, around 10% of which appear only once. The sample comprised whole blood. These receptor sequences come from an adult who was a healthcare worker with PCR-confirmed SARS-CoV-2 infection or an uninfected control (not recorded which).

The rearrangement uses TRBV12-3 or TRBV12-4 and TRBJ2-3; no clear D. Trimming shortened V by 3 bases and J by 2 bases, and 9 bases separated the two germline ends. The length of the CDR3 is 14 residues. In DNA form, the CDR3 reads TGTGCCAGCAGTTTTGGCCTGAACACAGATACGCAGTATTTT. As protein: CASSFGLNTDTQYF.

This sequence joins TRBV7-2 and TRBJ1-1, with D possibly TRBD1 on 6 matching bases. The V and J ends lost 3 bases and 5 bases respectively, with 7 bases between them. Germline V lookup: CDR1 SGHTA, CDR2 FQGNSA. The CDR3 length is 12 residues. Here the CDR3 reads CASSFDRTEAFF. The CDR3 coding sequence is TGTGCCAGCAGCTTTGACAGGACTGAAGCTTTCTTT.

A single count supports this clonotype. The gene calls are TRBV29-1 and TRBJ1-2; 9 bases are a match to TRBD1. The germline gives CDR1 SQVTM, CDR2 ANQGSEA. The V segment lost 6 bases and the J segment 5 bases; nucleotides outside the gene matches: 10. The CDR3 is 14 amino acids. The CDR3 DNA sequence: TGCAGCGTCGCCGGGACAGGGATGGGATATGGCTACACCTTC. Protein sequence: CSVAGTGMGYGYTF.

This clonotype has a count of ten or more. The chain combines TRBV5-1 with TRBJ1-6; 7 bases are a match to TRBD1. V shed 7 bases, J shed 6 bases, and the junction held 10 bases outside the gene matches. The CDR3 contains 15 residues. Per the germline V gene, CDR1 is SGHRS and CDR2 is YFSETQ. Here the CDR3 reads CASQGQVGSNSPLHF. The CDR3, as DNA: TGCGCCAGCCAAGGACAGGTTGGATCTAATTCACCCCTCCACTTT.

This chain links TRBV6-5 with TRBJ2-4; the match to TRBD2 covers 9 bases. This CDR3 contains 14 residues. The V gene end was trimmed by 5 bases and the J gene end by 8 bases; junction bases not matched to a gene: 7. Per germline, CDR1 MNHEY and CDR2 SVGAGI. CDR3 DNA sequence: TGTGCCAGCAGTCGGACTAGCGTGTCTGACATTCAGTACTTC. Its protein product is CASSRTSVSDIQYF.

This clonotype was found a few times. The chain couples TRBV28 to TRBJ1-1, with no clear D. Deletions cut 9 bases from V and 0 bases from J, with 17 bases between. The CDR3 covers 15 residues. Germline assignment: CDR1 MDHEN and CDR2 SYDVKM. DNA for the CDR3: TGTGCCAGTGCTACCCCCCGAAGAATGAACACTGAAGCTTTCTTT. Protein product: CASATPRRMNTEAFF.

At least ten counts were recorded for this clonotype. The V call is TRBV5-1, the J call TRBJ2-2; D gene uncertain. The CDR3 is 15 amino acids. V dropped 2 bases and J dropped 3 bases, with 11 bases sitting between them. Germline-derived CDR1 and CDR2 are SGHRS and YFSETQ. The CDR3: CASSLVSSYTGELFF. CDR3 nucleotides: TGCGCCAGCAGCTTAGTCTCGTCCTACACCGGGGAGCTGTTTTTT.

This clonotype was recorded a few times. The genes are TRBV7-9 and TRBJ1-4; 8 nucleotides agree with TRBD1. CDR1 and CDR2 (germline): SEHNR, FQNEAQ (reference sequence). This CDR3 spans 17 amino acids. The V gene end was trimmed by 0 bases and the J gene end by 7 bases; junction bases not matched to a gene: 10. CDR3 sequence: CASSLAPRGRRAEKLFF. DNA for the CDR3: TGTGCCAGCAGCTTAGCGCCCAGGGGGCGACGAGCTGAAAAACTGTTTTTT.

This clonotype showed up many times. The V gene is TRBV5-1, the J gene TRBJ1-1; D is unresolved. V lost 3 bases, J lost 5 bases, and 14 bases lay in between. From germline, CDR1 is SGHRS and CDR2 YFSETQ. CDR3 length: 14 amino acids. The CDR3 DNA reads as TGCGCCAGCAGCTCGGCAGCGAAGGGAACTGAAGCTTTCTTT. This codes for CASSSAAKGTEAFF.

The V call is TRBV6-5, the J call TRBJ1-1; D is possibly TRBD1 (6 bases). Germline CDR1 and CDR2: MNHEY and SVGAGI. There are 16 residues in the CDR3. The germline V and J ends were trimmed by 5 bases and 2 bases, with 18 bases remaining between them. CDR3 bases: TGTGCCAGCAGTGCTGACAGGTTTTTAACCAACACTGAAGCTTTCTTT. It codes for CASSADRFLTNTEAFF.

Many counts were recorded for this clonotype. V gene TRBV18 combines with J gene TRBJ1-1, with 12 bases aligning to TRBD1. Trimming at V came to 6 bases and at J to 6 bases, leaving 8 bases not matched to a gene. Germline lookup yields CDR1 KGHSH and CDR2 LQKENI. The CDR3 covers 15 residues. CDR3 in amino acids: CASSPQGQGASEAFF. The CDR3 DNA reads as TGTGCCAGCTCCCCTCAGGGACAGGGGGCTTCTGAAGCTTTCTTT. Full variable domain (remainder filled in from reference TRBV18 and TRBJ1-1): NAGVMQNPRHLVRRRGQEARLRCSPMKGHSHVYWYRQLPEEGLKFMVYLQKENIIDESGMPKERFSAEFPKEGPSILRIQQVVRGDSAAYFCASSPQGQGASEAFFGQGTRLTVV.